The 9 T cell receptor beta chains below come from one sample, sequenced in a study of cytomegalovirus exposure and HLA in healthy donors. Researchers ran the PCR with 60 Vbeta and 13 Jbeta primers. Some clones are missing from TCRdb's copy, which holds only in-frame ones; the method was immunoSEQ multiplex PCR. The sample lists some 200,000 clones; roughly 80% were seen once. The sequenced material came from PBMCs. The receptor source for this set is a woman aged 18-35 years in good health and CMV-seronegative.

In DNA, the CDR3 is TGTGCCAGCAGATGGGACTCAAACACTGAAGCTTTCTTT. Protein: CASRWDSNTEAFF. The rearrangement uses TRBV2 and TRBJ1-1; a weak D match, TRBD1 (5 bases). The CDR3 loop spans 13 amino acids. V was pared by 6 bases and J by 2 bases, with 10 bases between. In germline, CDR1 is SNHLY, CDR2 FYNNEI. Complete variable domain (other parts from reference TRBV2 and TRBJ1-1): EPEVTQTPSHQVTQMGQEVILRCVPISNHLYFYWYRQILGQKVEFLVSFYNNEISEKSEIFDDQFSVERPDGSNFTLKIRSTKLEDSAMYFCASRWDSNTEAFFGQGTRLTVV.

This chain links TRBV5-1 with TRBJ1-2, with TRBD1 as a possible D gene (6 bases). The germline CDR1 and CDR2 sequences are SGHRS and YFSETQ. The CDR3 has 11 amino acids. Trimming removed 8 bases at V and 8 bases at J, with 13 bases between. This CDR3 is CASRQEVGYTF. The DNA for the CDR3 is TGCGCCAGTAGACAGGAAGTAGGCTACACCTTC.

As DNA, the CDR3 is TGTGCCAGCAGCCCCGAACTAGCGGGACCCTACGAGCAGTACTTC. Its translation: CASSPELAGPYEQYF. The chain links TRBV5-4 to TRBJ2-7; 10 bases align to TRBD2. After removal of 4 bases from V and 2 bases from J, the junction contained 6 bases not matched to a gene. Germline V CDR1 and CDR2: SGHNT, YYREEE (reference sequence). This CDR3 is built from 15 residues.

The chain employs TRBV28 and TRBJ2-1; tentative D call: TRBD1 (5 bases). CDR3 length equals 16 residues. V lost 1 base and J lost 3, with 13 bases in between. The germline gives CDR1 MDHEN, CDR2 SYDVKM. The CDR3 sequence: CASSLSGRVGYNEQFF. The CDR3 DNA follows: TGTGCCAGCAGTTTATCGGGCAGGGTGGGCTACAATGAGCAGTTCTTC.

A word on this clone: This sample includes further DNA sequences coding for the same CDR3. J is TRBJ1-1 and V is TRBV18; TRBD1 might be the D (5 bases). The CDR3 is made up of 13 amino acids. With 2 bases removed from V and 1 base from J, the gap between germline ends came to 5 bases. CDR1 and CDR2 from the germline V gene are KGHSH and LQKENI. The CDR3 DNA sequence: TGTGCCAGCTCACCAGGACAGAACACTGAAGCTTTCTTT. Translation gives CASSPGQNTEAFF.

This clone was counted between two and nine times. CDR3 nucleotides: TGTGCCAGCACAGAAACCATGAACACTGAAGCTTTCTTT. It is translated as CASTETMNTEAFF. The chain couples TRBV5-4 to TRBJ1-1; D gene unclear. CDR3 length: 13 amino acids. The germline gives CDR1 SGHNT, CDR2 YYREEE (reference sequence). The ends were cut back, 6 bases at V and 0 bases at J, with 9 bases in the middle.

The chain couples TRBV19 to TRBJ1-5, with TRBD1 as a possible D gene (6 bases). The CDR3 runs to 16 residues. V was trimmed by 6 bases and J by 1 base, leaving 16 bases between them. CDR1 and CDR2 (germline): LNHDA, SQIVND (reference sequence). Written as DNA, the CDR3 is TGTGCCAGTAGGCCTGGGAGGGGGATAAGCAATCAGCCCCAGCATTTT. It translates to CASRPGRGISNQPQHF.

The genes are TRBV13 and TRBJ2-1, with 10 positions matching TRBD2. The trim removed 1 base at V and 6 bases at J, leaving 3 bases unmatched. The CDR3 is made up of 15 amino acids. Germline CDR1 reads PRHDT; CDR2 reads FYEKMQ (reference sequence). This CDR3 is CASSLELAGSNEQFF. In DNA, the CDR3 is TGTGCCAGCAGCTTAGAACTAGCGGGATCCAATGAGCAGTTCTTC.

The chain combines TRBV9 with TRBJ1-2; 9 bases are a match to TRBD1. In germline, CDR1 is SGDLS, CDR2 YYNGEE. This CDR3 region has 15 residues. V lost 4 bases to trimming and J lost 3 bases; unmatched junction nucleotides: 7. This chain's CDR3 is CASSSGTGSDYGYTF. The CDR3 nucleotides are TGTGCCAGCAGCTCAGGGACAGGGAGCGACTATGGCTACACCTTC.